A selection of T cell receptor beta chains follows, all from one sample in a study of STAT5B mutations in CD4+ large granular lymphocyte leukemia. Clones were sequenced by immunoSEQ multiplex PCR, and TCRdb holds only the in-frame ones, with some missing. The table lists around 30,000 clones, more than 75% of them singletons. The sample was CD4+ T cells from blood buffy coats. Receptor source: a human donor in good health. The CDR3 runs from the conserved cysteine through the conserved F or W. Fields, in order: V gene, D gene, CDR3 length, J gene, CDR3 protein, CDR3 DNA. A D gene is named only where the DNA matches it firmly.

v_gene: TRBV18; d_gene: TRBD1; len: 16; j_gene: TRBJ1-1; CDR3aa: CASSPEGASLNTEAFF; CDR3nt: TGTGCCAGCTCACCTGAGGGGGCGTCTTTGAACACTGAAGCTTTCTTT
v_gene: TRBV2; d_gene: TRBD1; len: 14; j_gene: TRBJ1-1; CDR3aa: CASSLGQGATEAFF; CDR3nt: TGTGCCAGCAGTTTGGGACAGGGGGCCACTGAAGCTTTCTTT
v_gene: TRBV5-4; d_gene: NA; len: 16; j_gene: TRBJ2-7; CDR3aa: CASSLVPTGYSYEQYF; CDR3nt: TGTGCCAGCAGCTTGGTTCCGACAGGATACTCCTACGAGCAGTACTTC
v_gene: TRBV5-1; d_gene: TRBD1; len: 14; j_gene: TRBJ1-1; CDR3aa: CASSSMTGDTEAFF; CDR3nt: TGCGCCAGCAGCTCTATGACAGGGGACACTGAAGCTTTCTTT
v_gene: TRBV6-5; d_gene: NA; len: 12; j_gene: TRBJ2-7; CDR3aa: CASRGIAYEQYF; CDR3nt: TGTGCCAGCAGAGGGATAGCCTACGAGCAGTACTTC
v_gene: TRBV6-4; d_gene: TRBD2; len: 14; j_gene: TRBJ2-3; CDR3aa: CASSDSTSGGPRYF; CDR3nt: TGTGCCAGCAGTGACTCGACTAGCGGGGGCCCACGGTATTTT
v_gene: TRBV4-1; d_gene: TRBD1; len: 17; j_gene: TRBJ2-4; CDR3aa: CASSQVGQGAAKNIQYF; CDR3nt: TGCGCCAGCAGCCAGGTAGGACAGGGGGCAGCCAAAAACATTCAGTACTTC
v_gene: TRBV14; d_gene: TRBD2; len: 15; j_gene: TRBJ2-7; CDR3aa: CASSLGLVFTYEQYF; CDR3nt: TGTGCCAGCAGCCTCGGACTAGTTTTCACCTACGAGCAGTACTTC
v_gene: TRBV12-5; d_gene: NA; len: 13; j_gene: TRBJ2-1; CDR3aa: CASGLGIQNEQFF; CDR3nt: TGTGCTAGTGGTTTGGGGATTCAAAATGAGCAGTTCTTC
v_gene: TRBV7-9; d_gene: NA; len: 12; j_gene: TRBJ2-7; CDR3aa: CASSLSGYEQYF; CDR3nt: TGTGCCAGCAGCTTAAGCGGGTACGAGCAGTACTTC